The T cell receptor (beta chain) described here comes from a study of control samples from healthy donors and cancer patients. The method was immunoSEQ multiplex PCR; TCRdb's version includes in-frame clones alone and lacks a portion of them. The data hold roughly 120,000 clones, with approximately 90% observed a single time. The V and J ends lost 4 bases and 6 bases respectively, with 8 bases between them. Germline-derived CDR1 and CDR2 are SGHRS and YFSETQ. CDR3 length: 12 residues. This TCR derives from a man aged 40-55 years in good health. The chain carries TRBV5-1 and TRBJ2-1; D not resolved. The specimen sequenced was blood. The CDR3 is CASSPQSNEQFF. CDR3 nucleotides: TGCGCCAGCAGCCCCCAGTCCAATGAGCAGTTCTTC.